The 13 T cell receptor beta chains reported below all come from one sample, sequenced in a study of blood T cell repertoires in COVID-19. Method: immunoSEQ multiplex PCR; TCRdb's copy keeps in-frame clones and lacks some. Of 100,000 to 120,000 clones listed, 75% to 90% are singletons. The sample was peripheral blood. Receptors were obtained from a human donor in a cohort sampled during active COVID-19.

V and J are TRBV3-1 (or the pseudogene TRBV3-2) and TRBJ2-3, with D tentatively TRBD1 (6 bases). V was cut by 4 bases and J by 2 bases, with 10 bases left in between. The CDR3 is 14 residues long. Germline CDR1 LGHDT, CDR2 YNNKEL (reference sequence). The DNA of the CDR3 is TGTGCCAGCAGCCCGACAGGTTTCACAGATACGCAGTATTTT. Its translation is CASSPTGFTDTQYF.

The chain carries TRBV27 and TRBJ2-7; 7 nucleotides align to TRBD1. CDR1 and CDR2 from the germline V gene are MNHEY and SMNVEV (reference sequence). Unmatched junction bases numbered 10, after V lost 5 bases and J lost 0 bases. This CDR3 spans 16 amino acids. The CDR3 DNA sequence: TGTGCCAGCAGTAGACGGACAGGTATGTCCTCCTACGAGCAGTACTTC. Protein sequence: CASSRRTGMSSYEQYF.

This clone was seen only a few times. V and J are TRBV3-1 (or the pseudogene TRBV3-2) and TRBJ2-3; 12 nucleotides line up with TRBD2. The junction had 8 bases not matched to a gene; V was cut back by 4 bases and J by 0 bases. The CDR3 has 18 residues. CDR1 is LGHDT, CDR2 YNNKEL, per germline (reference sequence). The CDR3 region is CASSRISSGGASTDTQYF. The CDR3 DNA is TGTGCCAGCAGCCGCATCTCTAGCGGGGGGGCTAGCACAGATACGCAGTATTTT.

J is TRBJ1-3 and V is TRBV27; unclear D gene. The V end lost 6 bases, the J end lost 0 bases, and 12 bases lay between the germline ends. This CDR3 has 15 residues. Germline CDR1 MNHEY, CDR2 SMNVEV (reference sequence). The CDR3 here is CASRPGTNSGNTIYF. As DNA, the CDR3 is TGTGCCAGCAGGCCGGGAACGAACTCTGGAAACACCATATATTTT.

The rearrangement links TRBV2 to TRBJ1-1; 9 bases fit TRBD1. The J segment lost 8 bases and the V segment lost 7 bases, leaving 8 bases of the junction unmatched. There are 13 residues in the CDR3. CDR1 SNHLY and CDR2 FYNNEI come from the germline V gene. CDR3 DNA sequence: TGTGCCAGCACCCCGGGACAGGGATGGGAAGCTTTCTTT. It is translated as CASTPGQGWEAFF.

This clone was picked up one time. The V call is TRBV19, the J call TRBJ2-3, with a weak D call TRBD2 (7 bases). Germline values: CDR1 LNHDA, CDR2 SQIVND (reference sequence). V gave up 5 bases and J gave up 3 bases, with 12 bases separating them. The CDR3 runs to 14 residues. The CDR3 sequence is CASSGGALTDTQYF. DNA for the CDR3: TGTGCCAGTAGTGGGGGGGCATTGACAGATACGCAGTATTTT.

This rearrangement joins TRBV15 to TRBJ1-3, with TRBD1 as a possible D gene (5 bases). The V gene lost 0 bases and the J gene lost 1 base, with 7 bases spanning the gap. Germline V gene data show CDR1 as LNHNV and CDR2 as YYDKDF (reference sequence). CDR3 length equals 15 residues. The DNA for the CDR3 is TGTGCCACCAGCAGAGACAGGGTTTCTGGAAACACCATATATTTT. This encodes CATSRDRVSGNTIYF.

This chain links TRBV20-1 with TRBJ1-5; D unresolved. Deletions cut 3 bases from V and 1 base from J, with 10 bases between. CDR3 length: 14 amino acids. Germline V CDR1 and CDR2: DFQATT, SNEGSKA (reference sequence). The CDR3 region is CSASERASNQPQHF. In nucleotides, the CDR3 is TGCAGTGCTAGTGAGAGGGCAAGCAATCAGCCCCAGCATTTT.

This chain joins TRBV2 and TRBJ2-1, with 9 bases lining up with TRBD2. This CDR3 has 13 residues. Germline CDR1 and CDR2: SNHLY and FYNNEI. Germline trimming cut 6 bases from V and 4 bases from J; bases unmatched to any gene: 1. The CDR3 loop is CASRTSGYNEQFF. The CDR3 bases are TGTGCCAGCAGAACTAGCGGGTACAATGAGCAGTTCTTC.

The V call is TRBV6-5, the J call TRBJ1-1; 7 nucleotides line up with TRBD1. The CDR3 is made up of 13 amino acids. The junction had 11 bases not matched to a gene; V was cut back by 7 bases and J by 9 bases. The germline V gene encodes CDR1 MNHEY and CDR2 SVGAGI. The CDR3 nucleotides are TGTGCCAGCATCCTAACCGGGACAGTGAAAGCTTTCTTT. Amino acid sequence: CASILTGTVKAFF.

The V gene is TRBV24-1, the J gene TRBJ2-3; 15 bases are shared with TRBD2. The CDR3 length is 16 residues. Trimming cost V 3 bases and J 6 bases; bases outside gene matches: 3. Per germline, CDR1 KGHDR and CDR2 SFDVKD. DNA for the CDR3: TGTGCCACCAGTGATCCAGGACTAGCGGGGGGGGATACGCAGTATTTT. It specifies CATSDPGLAGGDTQYF.

The rearrangement joins TRBV5-1 to TRBJ2-7; tentative D call: TRBD2 (6 bases). Trimming took 4 bases from V and 10 from J, leaving 15 bases between them. Germline values: CDR1 SGHRS, CDR2 YFSETQ. The CDR3 covers 12 residues. DNA for the CDR3: TGCGCCAGCAGCGGGACTGCTACGAAACAGTACTTC. Its protein product is CASSGTATKQYF. Using reference TRBV5-1 and TRBJ2-7 for the parts outside the CDR3, the full variable domain is KAGVTQTPRYLIKTRGQQVTLSCSPISGHRSVSWYQQTPGQGLQFLFEYFSETQRNKGNFPGRFSGRQFSNSRSEMNVSTLELGDSALYLCASSGTATKQYFGPGTRLTVT.

This clone has just one count. This chain uses TRBV30 with TRBJ1-2, with TRBD1 matching 10 bases. The CDR3 extends over 15 amino acids. Germline CDR1 and CDR2: GTSNPN and SVGIG (reference sequence). Trimming cost V 0 bases and J 6 bases; bases outside gene matches: 7. DNA for the CDR3: TGTGCCTGGAGTGTGGTCGGGACAGGGGTCCATGGCTACACCTTC. Translation gives CAWSVVGTGVHGYTF.